This T cell receptor (beta chain) was obtained from a study of OX40 agonist ivuxolimab in advanced cancers. For the study at large: Patients treated during dose escalation were battling hepatocellular carcinoma, melanoma, renal cell or head and neck cancer. General study points: On average, CD8+ T cells had more expanded clones than CD4+. Blood T cells, both CD4+ and CD8+, expanded clonally by week 6 at 0.1 to 3.0 mg/kg. The expanded peripheral T cells' antigen specificity was not determined.

Measured with immunoSEQ multiplex PCR; TCRdb has only the in-frame clones, and not every one. The sample lists fewer than 85,000 clones, roughly 90% occurring once. Concerning this clone: Its specificity is unknown.

V was pared by 0 bases and J by 8 bases, with 13 bases between. This CDR3 region has 14 residues. The germline CDR1 and CDR2 sequences are LNHDA and SQIVND (reference sequence). This chain joins TRBV19 and TRBJ1-2; unclear D gene. The source of this sequence is an adult with an advanced solid tumor such as melanoma, head and neck, liver or kidney cancer. The sample was CD4+ or CD8+ T cells sorted from blood, taken in a trial of the OX40 agonist ivuxolimab. The CDR3 DNA sequence: TGTGCCAGTAGTATAGACAGCTTACTCTCCGGCTACACCTTC. This sequence encodes CASSIDSLLSGYTF.